The table lists the clone carrying this T cell receptor beta chain with many counts. Its antigen is currently unknown. An oligo carrying a UMI was ligated to the cDNA 3' end. An equimolar mix of RC1.1 and RC1.2 primed the beta chain across TRBC1 and TRBC2. Starting with the second PCR, alpha and beta TCR chains went through separate processing. One entry per CDR3 protein, called by TCRdb with MiXCR from the UMI-ligation and nested PCR reads. This sample has over 40,000 distinct CDR3 sequences, with around a tenth found just once. The CDR3 extends over 16 amino acids. CDR1 is LGHDT and CDR2 is YNNKEL in the germline V gene (reference sequence). The junction had 7 bases not matched to a gene; V was cut back by 4 bases and J by 5 bases. This entry comes from a study of quantifying T cell responses using KT2 cells. Study-level background: cDNA was made from DNase-treated RNA using alpha and beta constant primers.

Study-wide results and limits: Very high KT2 spike-in numbers caused saturation in KT2 sequence detection. KT2 clone alpha and beta sequence counts scaled linearly with input KT2 cell number.

Known numbers of the T cell clone KT2 were added to PBMC. This TCR came from a human donor. V is TRBV3-1 and J is TRBJ2-2, with 10 bases aligning to TRBD1. The specimen sequenced was PBMCs spiked with cells of the T cell clone KT2. The CDR3 nucleotides read TGTGCCAGCAGCCCCTGGACAGGGGGAGGGACCGGGGAGCTGTTTTTT. Protein product: CASSPWTGGGTGELFF.